This T cell receptor beta chain was recovered during a study of shared clonotypes between healthy human individuals. Across the study: CD4 naive and CD4 memory each took three plates per donor, while CD8 naive took two and CD8 memory one. Overall study results and limits: The study found lower generation probabilities in non-shared clonotypes than in those shared by all four donors. Sorted-subset samples were not fully sequenced, rarefaction indicated.

A word on this clone: The antigen is not known.

Assay used: immunoSEQ multiplex PCR; TCRdb lists only in-frame clones, some missing. The table lists nearly 2 million clones, about 94% of them singletons. The germline V gene encodes CDR1 MNHEY and CDR2 SMNVEV (reference sequence). This CDR3 region has 13 residues. Trimming stripped 0 bases from V and 2 bases from J, with 4 bases between. CD8 cells regarded as naive lacked CD45RO, were positively chosen for CCR7, and omitted terminally differentiated effector memory CD45RA+ cells. This chain connects TRBV27 to TRBJ2-5; D call uncertain. The source of this sequence is a young man in good health. Sequencing used naive CD8+ T cells sorted from blood. The CDR3 region has the DNA TGTGCCAGCAGTTTATCGGAGCAAGAGACCCAGTACTTC. Translated, it gives CASSLSEQETQYF.